A selection of T cell receptor beta chains follows, all from one sample in a study of CD8 T cells in Susac syndrome. MiXCR was run by TCRdb on the immunoSEQ multiplex PCR reads, yielding one entry per CDR3 protein. The table lists 350,000 to 550,000 distinct CDR3 sequences, more than 80% of them singletons, with 0.12% in the top ten. Sequenced input: CD8+ T cells from PBMCs. These receptor sequences come from a human donor with multiple sclerosis. Both conserved end residues are trimmed from each CDR3.

v_call	j_call	cdr3_aa
TRBV25-1	TRBJ1-5	ASSAGVGNQPQH
TRBV5-1	TRBJ2-7	ASSFSGPPNEQY
TRBV2	TRBJ1-1	ASRLTGEFAEAF
TRBV28	TRBJ1-3	ASSETGQGARGNTIY
TRBV6-5	TRBJ2-1	ASSYSGRHNEQF
TRBV5-4	TRBJ1-2	ASSLEGAVDYGYT
TRBV9	TRBJ1-2	ASGTGTGGYT
TRBV27	TRBJ2-1	ASSLLDGSNEQF
TRBV4-1	TRBJ1-1	ASSGPPERGANTEAF
TRBV4-1	TRBJ1-2	ASSQEAGDYGYT
TRBV29-1	TRBJ2-1	SVVVPSYNEQF
TRBV15	TRBJ1-5	ATSQRVQGNQPQH
TRBV27	TRBJ2-1	ASSLGTSGYNEQF
TRBV2	TRBJ1-1	ASAGTGTTEAF
TRBV6-5	TRBJ2-7	ASSYSRGFGLGQY
TRBV6-5	TRBJ1-6	ASSYLGGTGGAERDSPLH
TRBV6-5	TRBJ1-1	ASSFRGQTDTEAF
TRBV4-1	TRBJ1-2	ASSQGRGVYDGYT
TRBV4-2	TRBJ1-3	ASSAPVTGKSGNTIY
TRBV12-3/TRBV12-4	TRBJ2-7	ASSPPSDWEAYEQY
TRBV4-1	TRBJ1-1	ASSQEMNTEAF
TRBV5-8	TRBJ1-2	ASSLRTGTETNYGYT
TRBV7-2	TRBJ2-3	ASSLSREGFTDTQY
TRBV13	TRBJ1-3	ASSLGGERNTIY
TRBV19	TRBJ1-1	ASIQQGGTEAF